This T cell receptor beta chain was identified in a study of long-term antiretroviral therapy in people with HIV. The authors ran the immunoSEQ assay, v3.0, at survey level. Using immunoSEQ multiplex PCR, the repertoire was profiled, and TCRdb retains in-frame clones only, with some absent. Here the sample spans 20,000 to 25,000 clones, approximately 81% being singletons. Germline V gene data show CDR1 as SGHNT and CDR2 as YYREEE (reference sequence). V lost 4 bases and J 0 bases, leaving 7 bases between the germline ends. The CDR3 is made up of 13 amino acids. The sequence came from a middle-aged man with HIV. The V gene is TRBV5-4, the J gene TRBJ1-2, with D unclear. This sample comprised unsorted PBMCs, obtained at the start of antiretroviral therapy. The CDR3 is CASSLESNYGYTF. CDR3 DNA: TGTGCCAGCAGCCTCGAATCTAACTATGGCTACACCTTC.